What follows are 28 T cell receptor beta chains derived from one specimen sequenced in a study of PD-L1 blockade in urothelial cancer. Method: immunoSEQ multiplex PCR; TCRdb's copy keeps in-frame clones and lacks some. The sample lists just over 20,000 clones, 90% seen once, with roughly a sixth in the top ten. The sample here was PBMCs, taken around atezolizumab (anti-PD-L1) treatment. The receptor source for this set is an older woman with urothelial cancer.

The rearrangement joins TRBV27 to TRBJ2-7, with D hard to call. This CDR3 region has 15 residues. Deletions cut 4 bases from V and 2 bases from J, with 15 bases between. Germline V gene sequence: CDR1 MNHEY, CDR2 SMNVEV (reference sequence). The CDR3 DNA reads as TGTGCCAGCAGTTACTCGGCTGAGGTTACCTACGAGCAGTACTTC. Its translation: CASSYSAEVTYEQYF.

The chain joins TRBV27 to TRBJ2-7; 8 nucleotides match TRBD1. J lost 3 bases, V lost 2 bases, and 3 bases had no gene match. This CDR3 has 14 residues. The germline gives CDR1 MNHEY, CDR2 SMNVEV (reference sequence). The CDR3 DNA follows: TGTGCCAGCAGTTTACTAGGACAGGGCTACGAGCAGTACTTC. Protein sequence: CASSLLGQGYEQYF.

This chain joins TRBV27 and TRBJ2-1; D is perhaps TRBD2 (6 bases). V was pared by 5 bases and J by 1 base, with 12 bases between. Looked up from germline, CDR1 is MNHEY and CDR2 is SMNVEV (reference sequence). This CDR3 has 15 residues. The CDR3 nucleotides are TGTGCCAGCAGTAAACCACTAGCATCCTACAATGAGCAGTTCTTC. Encoded protein: CASSKPLASYNEQFF.

V gene TRBV11-1 combines with J gene TRBJ2-2, with 9 bases matching TRBD2. With 1 base clipped from V and 4 bases from J, the junction kept 7 bases outside the gene matches. Germline V gene lookup returns CDR1 SGHAT and CDR2 FQDESV (reference sequence). The CDR3 extends over 17 amino acids. The CDR3 here is CASSLEAGTSLTGELFF. The DNA of the CDR3 is TGTGCCAGCAGCTTAGAGGCCGGGACTAGCCTCACCGGGGAGCTGTTTTTT.

This chain connects TRBV18 to TRBJ2-3; the match to TRBD2 covers 7 bases. The CDR3 has 15 amino acids. Trimming cost V 2 bases and J 5 bases; bases outside gene matches: 7. CDR1 is KGHSH, CDR2 LQKENI, per germline. CDR3 DNA sequence: TGTGCCAGCTCACCAGAGGGAGGGCCTGTAGATACGCAGTATTTT. Amino acid sequence: CASSPEGGPVDTQYF.

The chain joins TRBV5-4 to TRBJ2-7, with 9 bases matching TRBD2. This CDR3 has 15 amino acids. Germline assignment: CDR1 SGHNT and CDR2 YYREEE (reference sequence). Trimming removed 0 bases from V and 8 bases from J; junction bases left unmatched: 9. DNA for the CDR3: TGTGCCAGCAGCTTGGGTAGCGGGAGTCCCCTAAAGCAGTACTTC. Translation gives CASSLGSGSPLKQYF.

The chain links TRBV27 to TRBJ2-5; 15 bases line up with TRBD2. CDR3 length: 17 residues. With 5 bases clipped from V and 7 bases from J, the junction kept 11 bases outside the gene matches. Germline CDR1 reads MNHEY; CDR2 reads SMNVEV (reference sequence). Here the CDR3 DNA reads TGTGCCAGCAGTCTCCTCGGACTAGCGGGAGGGCCCGCGACCCAGTACTTC. Amino acids: CASSLLGLAGGPATQYF.

This chain connects TRBV5-1 to TRBJ2-5, with 15 bases identical to TRBD2. V trimming: 4 bases; J trimming: 5 bases; junction bases outside the gene matches: 12. From germline, CDR1 is SGHRS and CDR2 YFSETQ. The CDR3 sequence is 18 residues long. CDR3 DNA: TGCGCCAGCAGCCTGGGACTAGCGGGAGGTTGGATTTGGGAGACCCAGTACTTC. It translates to CASSLGLAGGWIWETQYF.

V usage is TRBV5-6 and J usage is TRBJ2-6; the D gene is possibly TRBD2 (5 bases). Trimming left V 4 bases short and J 2 bases short, with 13 bases between. The CDR3 spans 16 residues. CDR1 is SGHDT, CDR2 YYEEEE, per germline. CDR3 nucleotides: TGTGCCAGCAGCAAGACGGACTTGGCTGGGGCCAACGTCCTGACTTTC. Encoded protein: CASSKTDLAGANVLTF. Full variable domain (rest looked up from reference TRBV5-6 and TRBJ2-6): DAGVTQSPTHLIKTRGQQVTLRCSPKSGHDTVSWYQQALGQGPQFIFQYYEEEERQRGNFPDRFSGHQFPNYSSELNVNALLLGDSALYLCASSKTDLAGANVLTFGAGSRLTVL.

This rearrangement joins TRBV11-3 to TRBJ1-1; TRBD1 might be the D (5 bases). The V end lost 4 bases, the J end lost 0 bases, and 18 bases lay between the germline ends. Germline CDR1 reads SGHNT; CDR2 reads YENEEA. The CDR3 totals 17 residues. CDR3 sequence: CASSSGKCRVVNTEAFF. CDR3 coding DNA: TGTGCCAGCAGCTCTGGGAAGTGCAGGGTCGTGAACACTGAAGCTTTCTTT.

This clone has only one observation. V is TRBV5-1 and J is TRBJ2-1; possible D gene TRBD1, 6 bases. The germline V and J ends were trimmed by 3 bases and 3 bases, with 19 bases remaining between them. Looked up from germline, CDR1 is SGHRS and CDR2 is YFSETQ. The CDR3 has 17 amino acids. The CDR3 bases are TGCGCCAGCAGCTCAGCCTCCGGGACACGGATCTACAATGAGCAGTTCTTC. It encodes CASSSASGTRIYNEQFF.

The chain recombines TRBV27 with TRBJ2-3; 13 nucleotides line up with TRBD2. The V segment lost 2 bases and the J segment 3 bases; nucleotides outside the gene matches: 11. Per germline, CDR1 MNHEY and CDR2 SMNVEV (reference sequence). This CDR3 contains 19 residues. The DNA of the CDR3 is TGTGCCAGCAGTTTACCCCAACTAGCGGGAGGGCCTGGTACAGATACGCAGTATTTT. Its protein product is CASSLPQLAGGPGTDTQYF.

V is TRBV4-3 and J is TRBJ2-3; TRBD2 matches 11 bases. The V segment lost 1 base and the J segment 9 bases; nucleotides outside the gene matches: 6. The CDR3 has 15 residues. Looked up from germline, CDR1 is LGHNA and CDR2 is YSLEER. CDR3 sequence: CASSQVRGLAVTQYF. The CDR3 DNA reads as TGCGCCAGCAGCCAAGTTCGGGGACTAGCGGTCACGCAGTATTTT.

The chain recombines TRBV4-1 with TRBJ2-2, with D possibly TRBD1 on 6 matching bases. V was cut by 2 bases and J by 5 bases, with 18 bases left in between. This CDR3 has 17 amino acids. Germline-derived CDR1 and CDR2 are MGHRA and YSYEKL. CDR3 protein: CASSQRTGTPMTGELFF. The CDR3, as DNA: TGCGCCAGCAGCCAACGTACCGGGACACCTATGACCGGGGAGCTGTTTTTT.

This chain links TRBV19 with TRBJ2-1; TRBD2 matches at 9 bases. V shed 5 bases, J shed 9 bases, and the junction held 32 bases outside the gene matches. This CDR3 has 22 amino acids. CDR1 and CDR2 (germline): LNHDA, SQIVND (reference sequence). CDR3 DNA: TGTGCCAGTAGTCCCCCGCTAGGACTAGCGCCGATGGCCCCTTCAAGGGCACGTGAGCAGTTCTTC. Protein sequence: CASSPPLGLAPMAPSRAREQFF.

V gene TRBV7-8 combines with J gene TRBJ2-2; TRBD1 might be the D (6 bases). Trimming shortened V by 5 bases and J by 0 bases, and 13 bases separated the two germline ends. The CDR3 has 16 residues. CDR1 is SGHVS and CDR2 is FQNEAQ in the germline V gene. CDR3 protein: CASSKTRGSNTGELFF. The CDR3 DNA follows: TGTGCCAGCAGCAAGACCAGGGGCTCGAACACCGGGGAGCTGTTTTTT.

The chain recombines TRBV7-9 with TRBJ1-1; D is possibly TRBD1 (5 bases). CDR1 and CDR2 (germline): SEHNR, FQNEAQ (reference sequence). The CDR3 consists of 13 residues. V was trimmed by 6 bases and J by 3 bases, leaving 11 bases between them. The CDR3 DNA reads TGTGCCAGCAGTCTTGGGGGGGACACTGAAGCTTTCTTT. Translation gives CASSLGGDTEAFF.

This chain connects TRBV29-1 to TRBJ1-2, with 8 bases matching TRBD1. CDR1 and CDR2 (germline): SQVTM, ANQGSEA. This CDR3 region has 12 residues. Germline trimming cut 4 bases from V and 7 bases from J; bases unmatched to any gene: 5. The CDR3 reads CSVAGQGLGYTF. CDR3 bases: TGCAGCGTTGCCGGACAGGGTCTTGGCTACACCTTC.

This clone was observed a single time. Given the absence of the conserved phenylalanine or tryptophan at the CDR3 end, a read error is likely. The DNA is left out, because the CDR3 cannot be placed on it with certainty; the CDR3 is given as TCRdb lists it. The rearrangement links TRBV7-2 to TRBJ2-3; the table's TRBD2 call for D was not verified on the DNA. The germline V gene has CDR1 SGHTA and CDR2 FQGNSA. The CDR3 is 13 amino acids long, termini counted. This CDR3 reads CASSSHREHKTTL.

The chain combines TRBV6-5 with TRBJ1-4; tentatively, D is TRBD1 (5 bases). The germline gives CDR1 MNHEY, CDR2 SVGAGI. The CDR3 is 15 residues long. Trimming removed 9 bases from V and 5 bases from J, with 19 bases in between. The CDR3 region has the DNA TGTGCCAGATCCAGGGCGGGACCCTTAAATGAAAAACTGTTTTTT. Its protein is CARSRAGPLNEKLFF.

The chain joins TRBV28 to TRBJ2-7; D ambiguous. Between the trimmed V and J ends, which lost 7 bases and 0 bases, there was a span of 16 bases. CDR3 length: 15 residues. Germline V gives CDR1 MDHEN, CDR2 SYDVKM. The CDR3 DNA reads as TGTGCCAGCACAGGAAGGAAAATCAGCTCCTACGAGCAGTACTTC. Its translation is CASTGRKISSYEQYF. The complete variable domain, with remaining parts taken from reference TRBV28 and TRBJ2-7, reads DVKVTQSSRYLVKRTGEKVFLECVQDMDHENMFWYRQDPGLGLRLIYFSYDVKMKEKGDIPEGYSVSREKKERFSLILESASTNQTSMYLCASTGRKISSYEQYFGPGTRLTVT.

This chain connects TRBV6-5 to TRBJ2-7, with 12 nucleotides matching TRBD2. The CDR3 spans 15 residues. Per the germline V gene, CDR1 is MNHEY and CDR2 is SVGAGI. Trimming removed 4 bases from V and 0 bases from J; junction bases left unmatched: 1. CDR3 bases: TGTGCCAGCAGTTCGACTAGCGGGAGCTCCTACGAGCAGTACTTC. Its protein is CASSSTSGSSYEQYF.

This clone is medium-sized within its sample. The chain links TRBV28 to TRBJ2-7, with 8 bases lining up with TRBD1. CDR3 length: 13 amino acids. Trimming at V came to 7 bases and at J to 3 bases, leaving 5 bases not matched to a gene. The germline V gene encodes CDR1 MDHEN and CDR2 SYDVKM. The CDR3 sequence is CASTRDRFYEQYF. The CDR3 DNA reads as TGTGCCAGCACCAGGGACAGGTTCTACGAGCAGTACTTC. Full variable domain (missing parts from reference TRBV28 and TRBJ2-7): DVKVTQSSRYLVKRTGEKVFLECVQDMDHENMFWYRQDPGLGLRLIYFSYDVKMKEKGDIPEGYSVSREKKERFSLILESASTNQTSMYLCASTRDRFYEQYFGPGTRLTVT.

This sequence joins TRBV2 and TRBJ2-2; 12 positions match TRBD2. With V trimmed by 5 bases and J by 2 bases, 6 bases remained unmatched. The germline V gene encodes CDR1 SNHLY and CDR2 FYNNEI. The length of the CDR3 is 17 residues. The CDR3 reads CASSYGLAGSNTGELFF. In DNA, the CDR3 is TGTGCCAGCAGTTACGGACTAGCGGGATCAAACACCGGGGAGCTGTTTTTT.

V is TRBV4-1 and J is TRBJ2-7; 11 bases align to TRBD1. The CDR3 runs to 17 residues. Germline CDR1 is MGHRA and CDR2 is YSYEKL. V was pared by 4 bases and J by 5 bases, with 13 bases of the junction left unmatched. CDR3 in amino acids: CASSPLIEGQGDNEQYF. CDR3 DNA sequence: TGCGCCAGCAGCCCCCTCATCGAGGGACAGGGGGATAACGAGCAGTACTTC.

The chain couples TRBV10-3 to TRBJ2-7; TRBD2 agrees at 7 bases. V lost 7 bases to trimming and J lost 2 bases; unmatched junction nucleotides: 8. In germline, CDR1 is ENHRY, CDR2 SYGVKD. The CDR3 loop spans 14 amino acids. The CDR3 reads CAIMSASGAYEQYF. CDR3 bases: TGTGCCATCATGTCGGCTAGCGGAGCCTACGAGCAGTACTTC.

V usage is TRBV5-1 and J usage is TRBJ1-1; tentatively, D is TRBD1 (6 bases). Looked up from germline, CDR1 is SGHRS and CDR2 is YFSETQ. This CDR3 has 14 amino acids. Trimming took 3 bases from V and 1 from J, leaving 10 bases between them. The CDR3 DNA sequence: TGCGCCAGCAGCTCCTCGGGACAGAACACTGAAGCTTTCTTT. As protein: CASSSSGQNTEAFF.

The chain joins TRBV7-9 to TRBJ2-7, with 9 positions matching TRBD1. Germline CDR1 reads SEHNR; CDR2 reads FQNEAQ (reference sequence). V shed 3 bases and J 2 bases; nucleotides not matched to a gene: 5. The CDR3 covers 15 residues. The DNA of the CDR3 is TGTGCCAGCAGCTTCTTTAGACAGGGGGCCTACGAGCAGTACTTC. Protein: CASSFFRQGAYEQYF.